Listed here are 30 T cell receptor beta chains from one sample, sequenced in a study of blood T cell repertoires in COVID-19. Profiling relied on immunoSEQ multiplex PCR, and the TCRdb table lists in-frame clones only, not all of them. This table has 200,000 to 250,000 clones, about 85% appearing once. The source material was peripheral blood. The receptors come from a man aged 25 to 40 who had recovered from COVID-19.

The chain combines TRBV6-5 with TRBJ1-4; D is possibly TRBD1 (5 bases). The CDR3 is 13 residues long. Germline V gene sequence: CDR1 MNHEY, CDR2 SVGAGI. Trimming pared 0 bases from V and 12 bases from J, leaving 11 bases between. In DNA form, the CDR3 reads TGTGCCAGCAGTTACTCGATTGGGGGGGAACTGTTTTTT. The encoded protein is CASSYSIGGELFF.

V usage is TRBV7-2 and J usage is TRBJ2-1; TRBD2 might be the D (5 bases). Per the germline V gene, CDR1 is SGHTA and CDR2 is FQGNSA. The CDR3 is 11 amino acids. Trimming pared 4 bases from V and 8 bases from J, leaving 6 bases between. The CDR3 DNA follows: TGTGCCAGCAGCTCGAGGGATGAGCAGTTCTTC. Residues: CASSSRDEQFF.

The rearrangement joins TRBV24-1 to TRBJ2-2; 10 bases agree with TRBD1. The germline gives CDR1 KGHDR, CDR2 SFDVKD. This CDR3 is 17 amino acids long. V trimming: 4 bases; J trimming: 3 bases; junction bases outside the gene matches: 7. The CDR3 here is CATSDPDRGRDTGELFF. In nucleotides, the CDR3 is TGTGCCACCAGTGACCCTGACAGGGGGCGGGACACCGGGGAGCTGTTTTTT.

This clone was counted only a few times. The CDR3 sequence is CASSQSRGPTNEKLFF. The CDR3 nucleotides are TGCGCCAGCAGCCAGAGTAGGGGGCCCACTAATGAAAAACTGTTTTTT. This sequence joins TRBV4-1 and TRBJ1-4; 7 positions agree with TRBD1. CDR1 and CDR2 from the germline V gene are MGHRA and YSYEKL. Trimming took 3 bases from V and 2 from J; bases not matched to a gene: 6. The CDR3 runs to 16 residues.

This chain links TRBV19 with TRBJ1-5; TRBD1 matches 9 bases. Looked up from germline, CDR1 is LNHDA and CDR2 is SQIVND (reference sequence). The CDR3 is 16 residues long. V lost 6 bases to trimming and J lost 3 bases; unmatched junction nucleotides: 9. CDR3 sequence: CASRRGTGTFNQPQHF. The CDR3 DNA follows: TGTGCCAGTAGGCGCGGGACAGGGACATTCAATCAGCCCCAGCATTTT.

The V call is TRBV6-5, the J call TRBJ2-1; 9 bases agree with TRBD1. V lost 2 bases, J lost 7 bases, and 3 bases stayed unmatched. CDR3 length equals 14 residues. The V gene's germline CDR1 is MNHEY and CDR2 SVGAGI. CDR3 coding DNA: TGTGCCAGCAGTTACCTGGGGACAGGGAATGAGCAGTTCTTC. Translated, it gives CASSYLGTGNEQFF.

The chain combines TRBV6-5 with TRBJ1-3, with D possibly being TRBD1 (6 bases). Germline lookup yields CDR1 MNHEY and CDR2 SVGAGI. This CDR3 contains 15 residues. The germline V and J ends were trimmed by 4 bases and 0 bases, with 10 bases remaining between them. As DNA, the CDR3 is TGTGCCAGCAGTTCCACAGGGATCTCTGGAAACACCATATATTTT. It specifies CASSSTGISGNTIYF.

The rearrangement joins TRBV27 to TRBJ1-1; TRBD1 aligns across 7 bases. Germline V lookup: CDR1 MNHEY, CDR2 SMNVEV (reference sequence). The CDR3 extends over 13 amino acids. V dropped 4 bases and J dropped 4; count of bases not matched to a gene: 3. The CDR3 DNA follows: TGTGCCAGCAGTTCAAGACAGGGCACTGAAGCTTTCTTT. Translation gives CASSSRQGTEAFF.

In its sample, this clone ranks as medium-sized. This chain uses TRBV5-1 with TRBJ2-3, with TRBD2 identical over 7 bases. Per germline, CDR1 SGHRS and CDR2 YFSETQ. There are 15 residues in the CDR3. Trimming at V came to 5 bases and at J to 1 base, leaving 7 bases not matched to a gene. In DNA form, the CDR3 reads TGCGCCAGCAGGACGCAGCGGGGACGCACAGATACGCAGTATTTT. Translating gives CASRTQRGRTDTQYF. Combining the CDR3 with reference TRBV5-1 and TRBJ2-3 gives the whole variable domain KAGVTQTPRYLIKTRGQQVTLSCSPISGHRSVSWYQQTPGQGLQFLFEYFSETQRNKGNFPGRFSGRQFSNSRSEMNVSTLELGDSALYLCASRTQRGRTDTQYFGPGTRLTVL.

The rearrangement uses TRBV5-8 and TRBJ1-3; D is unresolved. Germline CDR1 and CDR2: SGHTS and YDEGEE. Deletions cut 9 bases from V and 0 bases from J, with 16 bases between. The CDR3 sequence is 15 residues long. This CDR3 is CAITALEYSGNTIYF. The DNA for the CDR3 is TGTGCCATCACCGCCCTAGAGTACTCTGGAAACACCATATATTTT.

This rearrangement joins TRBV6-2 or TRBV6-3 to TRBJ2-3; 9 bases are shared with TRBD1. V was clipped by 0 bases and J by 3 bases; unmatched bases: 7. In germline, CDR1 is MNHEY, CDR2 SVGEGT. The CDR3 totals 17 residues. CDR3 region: CASSYSPGQGWTDTQYF. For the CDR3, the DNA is TGTGCCAGCAGTTACTCCCCGGGACAGGGTTGGACAGATACGCAGTATTTT.

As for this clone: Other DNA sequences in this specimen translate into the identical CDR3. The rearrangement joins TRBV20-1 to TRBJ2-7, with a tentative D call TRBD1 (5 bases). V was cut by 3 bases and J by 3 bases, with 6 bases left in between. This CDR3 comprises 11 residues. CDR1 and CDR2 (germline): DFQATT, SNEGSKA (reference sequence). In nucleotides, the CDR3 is TGCAGTGCTAGGGACAACTACGAGCAGTACGTC. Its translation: CSARDNYEQYV.

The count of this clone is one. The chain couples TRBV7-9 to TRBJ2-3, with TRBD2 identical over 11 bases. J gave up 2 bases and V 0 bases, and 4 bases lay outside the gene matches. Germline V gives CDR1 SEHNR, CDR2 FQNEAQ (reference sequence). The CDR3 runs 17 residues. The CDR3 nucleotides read TGTGCCAGCAGCTTAGCCGGGACTAGCGGTGACACAGATACGCAGTATTTT. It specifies CASSLAGTSGDTDTQYF.

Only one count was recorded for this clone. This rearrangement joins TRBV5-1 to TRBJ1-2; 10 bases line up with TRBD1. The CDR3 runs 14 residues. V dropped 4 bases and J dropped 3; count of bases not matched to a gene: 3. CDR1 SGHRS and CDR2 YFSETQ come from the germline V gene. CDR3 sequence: CASSTGTGDYGYTF. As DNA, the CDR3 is TGCGCCAGCAGCACCGGGACAGGGGACTATGGCTACACCTTC.

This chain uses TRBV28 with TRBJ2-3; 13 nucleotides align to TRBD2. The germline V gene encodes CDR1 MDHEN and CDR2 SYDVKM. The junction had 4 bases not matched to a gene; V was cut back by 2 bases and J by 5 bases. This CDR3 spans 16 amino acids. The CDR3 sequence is CASSLRLAGGLDTQYF. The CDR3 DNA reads TGTGCCAGCAGTTTAAGACTAGCGGGGGGATTAGATACGCAGTATTTT.

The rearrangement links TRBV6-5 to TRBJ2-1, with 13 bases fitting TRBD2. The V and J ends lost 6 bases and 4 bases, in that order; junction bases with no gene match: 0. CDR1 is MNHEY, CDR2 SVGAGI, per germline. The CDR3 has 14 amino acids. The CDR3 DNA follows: TGTGCCAGCAGGACTAGCGGGGGGTACAATGAGCAGTTCTTC. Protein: CASRTSGGYNEQFF.

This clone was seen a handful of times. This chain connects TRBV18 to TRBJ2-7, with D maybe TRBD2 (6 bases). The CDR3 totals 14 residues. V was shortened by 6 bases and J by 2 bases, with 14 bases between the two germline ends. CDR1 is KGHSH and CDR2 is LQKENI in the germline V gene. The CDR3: CASSTGDAAYEQYF. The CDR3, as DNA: TGTGCCAGCTCGACGGGGGACGCCGCCTACGAGCAGTACTTC.

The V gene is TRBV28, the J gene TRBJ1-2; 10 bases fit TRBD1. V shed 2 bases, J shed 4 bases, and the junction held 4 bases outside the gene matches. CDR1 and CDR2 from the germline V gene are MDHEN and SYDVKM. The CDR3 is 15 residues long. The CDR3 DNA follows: TGTGCCAGCAGTTTAGGACAGGGGGATGTCTATGGCTACACCTTC. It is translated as CASSLGQGDVYGYTF.

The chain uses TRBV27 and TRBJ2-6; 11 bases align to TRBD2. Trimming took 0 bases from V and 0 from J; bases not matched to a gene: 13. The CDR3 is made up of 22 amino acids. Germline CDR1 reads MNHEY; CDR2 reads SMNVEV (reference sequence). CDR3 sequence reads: CASSLSPLLAGDLPSGANVLTF. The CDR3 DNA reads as TGTGCCAGCAGTTTATCGCCCTTACTAGCGGGGGACCTCCCCTCTGGGGCCAACGTCCTGACTTTC.

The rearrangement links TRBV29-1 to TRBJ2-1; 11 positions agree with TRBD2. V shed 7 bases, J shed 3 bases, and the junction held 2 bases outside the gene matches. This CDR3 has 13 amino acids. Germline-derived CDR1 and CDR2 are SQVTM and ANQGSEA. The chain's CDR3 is CSAGTSGYNEQFF. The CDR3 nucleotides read TGCAGCGCCGGGACTAGCGGCTACAATGAGCAGTTCTTC.

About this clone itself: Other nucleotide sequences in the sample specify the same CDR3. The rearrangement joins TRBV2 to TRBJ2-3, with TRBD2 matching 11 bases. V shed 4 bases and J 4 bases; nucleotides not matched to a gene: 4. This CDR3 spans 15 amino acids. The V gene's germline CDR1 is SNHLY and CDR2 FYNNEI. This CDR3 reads CASSGTSGGADTQYF. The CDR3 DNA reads TGTGCCAGCAGTGGAACTAGCGGGGGCGCAGATACGCAGTATTTT.

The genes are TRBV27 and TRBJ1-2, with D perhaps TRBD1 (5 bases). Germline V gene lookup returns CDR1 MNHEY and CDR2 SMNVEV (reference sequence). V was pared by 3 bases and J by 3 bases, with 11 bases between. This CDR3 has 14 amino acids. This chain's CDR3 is CASSFGGSYYGYTF. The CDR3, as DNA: TGTGCCAGCAGTTTTGGGGGGAGTTACTATGGCTACACCTTC.

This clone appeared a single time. This CDR3 is CASSPTGEEENIQYF. The CDR3 nucleotides are TGTGCCAGCAGCCCGACAGGGGAGGAAGAAAACATTCAGTACTTC. The chain employs TRBV7-6 and TRBJ2-4; 8 nucleotides match TRBD1. This CDR3 has 15 amino acids. Germline CDR1 is SGHVS and CDR2 is FNYEAQ. V lost 5 bases, J lost 5 bases, and 8 bases stayed unmatched.

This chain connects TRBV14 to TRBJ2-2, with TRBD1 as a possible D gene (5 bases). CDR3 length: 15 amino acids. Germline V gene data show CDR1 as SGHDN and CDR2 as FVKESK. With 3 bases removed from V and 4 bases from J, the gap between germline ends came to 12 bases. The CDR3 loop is CASSQRQLRTGELFF. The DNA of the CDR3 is TGTGCCAGCAGCCAGCGACAGCTACGCACCGGGGAGCTGTTTTTT.

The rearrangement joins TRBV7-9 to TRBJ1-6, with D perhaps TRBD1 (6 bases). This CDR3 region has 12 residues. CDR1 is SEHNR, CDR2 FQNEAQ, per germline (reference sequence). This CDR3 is CASQGNNSPLHF. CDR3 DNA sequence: TGTGCGTCCCAGGGGAATAATTCACCCCTCCACTTT.

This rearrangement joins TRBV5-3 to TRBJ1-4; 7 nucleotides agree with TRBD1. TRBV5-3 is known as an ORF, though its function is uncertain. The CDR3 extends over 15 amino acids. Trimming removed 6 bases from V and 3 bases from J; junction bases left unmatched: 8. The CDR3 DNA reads TGTGCCAGAACTCAGAGGGGGCTAGCTAATGAAAAACTGTTTTTT. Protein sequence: CARTQRGLANEKLFF.

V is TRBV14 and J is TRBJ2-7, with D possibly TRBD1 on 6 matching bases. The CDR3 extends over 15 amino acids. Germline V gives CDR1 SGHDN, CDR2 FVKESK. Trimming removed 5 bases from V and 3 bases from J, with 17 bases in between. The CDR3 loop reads CASSITGNHYYEQYF. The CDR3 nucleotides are TGTGCCAGCAGCATTACAGGGAATCACTACTACGAGCAGTACTTC.

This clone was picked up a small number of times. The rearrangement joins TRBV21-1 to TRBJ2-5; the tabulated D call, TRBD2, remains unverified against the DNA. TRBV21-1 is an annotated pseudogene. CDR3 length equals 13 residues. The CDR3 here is CASYGTRRETQYF. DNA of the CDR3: TGTGCCAGCTACGGGACTAGGCGAGAGACCCAGTACTTC.

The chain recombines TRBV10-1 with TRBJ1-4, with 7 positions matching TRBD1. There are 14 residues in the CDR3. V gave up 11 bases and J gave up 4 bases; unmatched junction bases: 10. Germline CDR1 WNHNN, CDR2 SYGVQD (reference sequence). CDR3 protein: CARPGTEDNEKLFF. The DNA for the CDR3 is TGCGCCCGCCCCGGGACAGAAGATAATGAAAAACTGTTTTTT.

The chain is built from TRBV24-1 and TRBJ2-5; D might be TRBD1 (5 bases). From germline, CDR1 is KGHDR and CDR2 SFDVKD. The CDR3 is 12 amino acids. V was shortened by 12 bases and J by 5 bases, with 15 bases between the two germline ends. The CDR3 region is CAAHGPGETQYF. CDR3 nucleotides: TGTGCCGCCCATGGTCCAGGGGAGACCCAGTACTTC.